This T cell receptor (beta chain) was retrieved from a study of T cell changes during pregnancy in multiple sclerosis. The assay was immunoSEQ multiplex PCR, and TCRdb's table has in-frame clones only and misses some. The table lists 55,000 to 75,000 clones, about nine tenths of them singletons, with 1% to 1.5% in the top ten. The germline V gene encodes CDR1 LNHDA and CDR2 SQIVND (reference sequence). The V gene lost 5 bases and the J gene lost 6 bases, with 13 bases spanning the gap. This CDR3 comprises 14 residues. The chain has TRBV19 and TRBJ2-2, with D possibly TRBD1 on 6 matching bases. Sequenced material: peripheral blood, taken after pregnancy. The sequence was collected from a female donor in good health, enrolled as a control in a pregnancy study. The CDR3 nucleotides read TGTGCCAGTAGTCCGCGACAGGTTGCCGGGGAGCTGTTTTTT. Encoded protein: CASSPRQVAGELFF.